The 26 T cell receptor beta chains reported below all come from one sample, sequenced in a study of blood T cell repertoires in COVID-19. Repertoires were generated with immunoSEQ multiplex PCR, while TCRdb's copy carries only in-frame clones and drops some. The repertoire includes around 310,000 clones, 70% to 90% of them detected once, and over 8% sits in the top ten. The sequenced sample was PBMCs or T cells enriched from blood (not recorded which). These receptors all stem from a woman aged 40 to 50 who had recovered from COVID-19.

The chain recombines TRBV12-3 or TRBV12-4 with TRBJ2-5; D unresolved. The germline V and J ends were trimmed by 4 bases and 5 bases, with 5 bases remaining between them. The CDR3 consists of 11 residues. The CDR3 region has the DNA TGTGCCAGCAGTTCCCAGGAGACCCAGTACTTC. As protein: CASSSQETQYF.

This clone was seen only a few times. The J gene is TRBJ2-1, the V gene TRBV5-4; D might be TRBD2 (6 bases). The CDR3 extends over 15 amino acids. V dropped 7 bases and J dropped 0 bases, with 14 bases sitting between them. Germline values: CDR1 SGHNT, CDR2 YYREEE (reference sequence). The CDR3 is CASGSSASSYNEQFF. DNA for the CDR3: TGTGCCAGCGGATCTAGCGCGAGCTCCTACAATGAGCAGTTCTTC. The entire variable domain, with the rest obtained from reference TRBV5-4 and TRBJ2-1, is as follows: ETGVTQSPTHLIKTRGQQVTLRCSSQSGHNTVSWYQQALGQGPQFIFQYYREEENGRGNFPPRFSGLQFPNYSSELNVNALELDDSALYLCASGSSASSYNEQFFGPGTRLTVL.

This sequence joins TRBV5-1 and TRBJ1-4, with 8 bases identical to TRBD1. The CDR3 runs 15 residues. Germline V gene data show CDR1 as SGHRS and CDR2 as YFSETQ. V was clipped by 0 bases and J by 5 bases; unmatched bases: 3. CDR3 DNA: TGCGCCAGCAGCTTGGAGGGACAGGAGAATGAAAAACTGTTTTTT. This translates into CASSLEGQENEKLFF.

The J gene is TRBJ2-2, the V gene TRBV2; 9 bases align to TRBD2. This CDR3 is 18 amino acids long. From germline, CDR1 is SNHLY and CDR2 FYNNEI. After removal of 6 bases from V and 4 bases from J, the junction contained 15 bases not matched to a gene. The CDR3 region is CASRVGLTSGRSTGELFF. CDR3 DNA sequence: TGTGCCAGCAGGGTCGGCCTGACTAGCGGCCGATCCACCGGGGAGCTGTTTTTT.

CDR3 protein: CSVGPVNNEQFF. CDR3 DNA sequence: TGCAGCGTTGGGCCAGTAAACAATGAGCAGTTCTTC. The rearrangement joins TRBV29-1 to TRBJ2-1; D is unresolved. The CDR3 totals 12 residues. In germline, CDR1 is SQVTM, CDR2 ANQGSEA. Trimming stripped 4 bases from V and 5 bases from J, with 9 bases between.

The CDR3: CATSVRPRVRNEQYF. In DNA, the CDR3 is TGTGCCACCAGTGTCAGACCTAGAGTACGCAACGAGCAGTACTTC. V and J are TRBV24-1 and TRBJ2-7, with unresolved D. V dropped 5 bases and J dropped 5 bases, with 18 bases sitting between them. In germline, CDR1 is KGHDR, CDR2 SFDVKD. The length of the CDR3 is 15 residues.

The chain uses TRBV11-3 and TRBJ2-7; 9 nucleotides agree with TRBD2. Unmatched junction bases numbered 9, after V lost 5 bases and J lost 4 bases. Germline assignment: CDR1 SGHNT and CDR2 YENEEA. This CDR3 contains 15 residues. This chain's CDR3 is CASSLLGAGGYEQYF. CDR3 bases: TGTGCCAGCAGCCTTCTAGGGGCGGGAGGGTACGAGCAGTACTTC.

Written as DNA, the CDR3 is TGTGCCAGCAGTCCCGTGACTACTTTCTACGAGCAGTACTTC. Its protein product is CASSPVTTFYEQYF. This chain joins TRBV11-2 and TRBJ2-7; possible D gene TRBD2, 5 bases. This CDR3 region has 14 residues. CDR1 and CDR2 (germline): SGHAT, FQNNGV. Trimming took 6 bases from V and 3 from J, leaving 15 bases between them.

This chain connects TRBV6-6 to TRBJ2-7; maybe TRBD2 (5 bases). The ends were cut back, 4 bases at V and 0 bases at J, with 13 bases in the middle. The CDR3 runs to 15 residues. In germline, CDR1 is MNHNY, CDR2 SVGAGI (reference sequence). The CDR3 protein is CASSSPGENSYEQYF. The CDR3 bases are TGTGCCAGCAGTTCCCCCGGGGAAAACTCCTACGAGCAGTACTTC.

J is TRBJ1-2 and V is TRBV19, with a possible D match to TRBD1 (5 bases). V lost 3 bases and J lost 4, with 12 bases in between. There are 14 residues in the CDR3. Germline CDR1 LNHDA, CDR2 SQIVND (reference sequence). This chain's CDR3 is CASSMQGSAYGYTF. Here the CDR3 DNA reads TGTGCCAGTAGTATGCAGGGCTCGGCCTATGGCTACACCTTC.

The CDR3 DNA reads TGTCCCATGTGGGGACTGGGGCTCTCTGGAAACACCATATATTTT. It codes for CPMWGLGLSGNTIYF. This chain uses TRBV24-1 with TRBJ1-3; possibly TRBD1 for D (5 bases). The CDR3 has 15 residues. CDR1 and CDR2 (germline): KGHDR, SFDVKD.

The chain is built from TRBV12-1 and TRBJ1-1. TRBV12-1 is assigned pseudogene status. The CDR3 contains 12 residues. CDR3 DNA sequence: TGTGCCGGAGAGGGAGGAAACACTGAAGCTTTCTTT. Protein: CAGEGGNTEAFF.

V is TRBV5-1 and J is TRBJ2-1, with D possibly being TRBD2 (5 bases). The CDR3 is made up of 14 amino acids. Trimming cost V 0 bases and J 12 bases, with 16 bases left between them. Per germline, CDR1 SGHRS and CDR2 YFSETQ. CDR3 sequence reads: CASSLAYLTSRQFF. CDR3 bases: TGCGCCAGCAGCTTGGCTTATCTAACTAGTAGGCAGTTCTTC.

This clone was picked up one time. The CDR3 DNA reads TGTGCCAGCATCCCGGGGGGCCGGGAGACCCAGTACTTC. Its translation: CASIPGGRETQYF. The V gene is TRBV28, the J gene TRBJ2-5; weak D call: TRBD2 (7 bases). Germline CDR1 and CDR2: MDHEN and SYDVKM. The CDR3 sequence is 13 residues long. Deletions cut 7 bases from V and 5 bases from J, with 14 bases between.

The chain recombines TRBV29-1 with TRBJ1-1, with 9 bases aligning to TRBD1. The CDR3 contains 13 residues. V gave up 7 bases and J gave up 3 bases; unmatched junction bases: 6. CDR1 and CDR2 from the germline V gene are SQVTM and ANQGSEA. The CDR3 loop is CSAQQGADTEAFF. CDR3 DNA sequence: TGCAGCGCGCAACAGGGGGCTGACACTGAAGCTTTCTTT.

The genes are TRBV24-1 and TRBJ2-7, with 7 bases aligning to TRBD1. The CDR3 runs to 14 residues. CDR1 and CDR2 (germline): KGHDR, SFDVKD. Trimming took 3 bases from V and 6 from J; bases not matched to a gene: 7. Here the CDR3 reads CATSDPWAGGEQYF. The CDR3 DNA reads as TGTGCCACCAGTGATCCGTGGGCAGGGGGCGAGCAGTACTTC.

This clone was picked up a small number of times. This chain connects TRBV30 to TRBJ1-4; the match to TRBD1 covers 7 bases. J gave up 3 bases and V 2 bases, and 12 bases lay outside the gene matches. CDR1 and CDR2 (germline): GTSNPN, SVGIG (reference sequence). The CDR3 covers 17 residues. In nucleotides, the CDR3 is TGTGCCTGGAGTAGGTGGGGCAGGGGGTTAGCTAATGAAAAACTGTTTTTT. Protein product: CAWSRWGRGLANEKLFF. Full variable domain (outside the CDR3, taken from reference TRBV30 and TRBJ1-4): SQTIHQWPATLVQPVGSPLSLECTVEGTSNPNLYWYRQAAGRGLQLLFYSVGIGQISSEVPQNLSASRPQDRQFILSSKKLLLSDSGFYLCAWSRWGRGLANEKLFFGSGTQLSVL.

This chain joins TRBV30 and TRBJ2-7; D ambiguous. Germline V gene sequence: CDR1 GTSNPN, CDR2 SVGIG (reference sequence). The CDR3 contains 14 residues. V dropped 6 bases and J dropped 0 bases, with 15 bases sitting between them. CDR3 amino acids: CACTLGLVSYEQYF. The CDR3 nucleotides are TGTGCCTGCACCTTGGGCCTCGTCTCCTACGAGCAGTACTTC.

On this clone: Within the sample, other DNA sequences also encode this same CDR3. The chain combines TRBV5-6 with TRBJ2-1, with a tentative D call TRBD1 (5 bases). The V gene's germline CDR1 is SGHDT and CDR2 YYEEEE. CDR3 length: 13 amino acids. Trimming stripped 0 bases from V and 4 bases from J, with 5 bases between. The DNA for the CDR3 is TGTGCCAGCAGCTTGGGACAGTACAATGAGCAGTTCTTC. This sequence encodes CASSLGQYNEQFF.

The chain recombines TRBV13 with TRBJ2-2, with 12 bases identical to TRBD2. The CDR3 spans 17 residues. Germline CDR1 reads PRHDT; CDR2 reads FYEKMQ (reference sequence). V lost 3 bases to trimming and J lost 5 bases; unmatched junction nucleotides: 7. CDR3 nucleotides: TGTGCCAGCAGCTTTCGACTAGCGGGGGCGGGGACCGGGGAGCTGTTTTTT. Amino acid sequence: CASSFRLAGAGTGELFF.

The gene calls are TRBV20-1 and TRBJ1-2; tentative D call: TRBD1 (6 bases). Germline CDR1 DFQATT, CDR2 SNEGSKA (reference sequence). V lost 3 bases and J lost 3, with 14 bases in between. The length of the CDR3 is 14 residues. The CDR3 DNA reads TGCAGTGCTAGTGATGGGGGCCGGCACTATGGCTACACCTTC. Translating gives CSASDGGRHYGYTF.

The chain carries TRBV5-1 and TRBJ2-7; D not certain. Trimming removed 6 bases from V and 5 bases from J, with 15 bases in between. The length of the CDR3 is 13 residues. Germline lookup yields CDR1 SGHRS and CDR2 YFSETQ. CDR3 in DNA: TGCGCCAGCAACCCAGCCGTGGGCGACGAGCAGTACTTC. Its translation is CASNPAVGDEQYF.

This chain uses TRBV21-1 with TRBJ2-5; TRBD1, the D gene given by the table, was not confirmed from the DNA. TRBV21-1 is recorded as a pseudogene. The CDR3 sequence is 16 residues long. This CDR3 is CASSKALGTGGETQYF. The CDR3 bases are TGTGCCAGCAGCAAAGCGCTGGGGACAGGAGGGGAGACCCAGTACTTC.

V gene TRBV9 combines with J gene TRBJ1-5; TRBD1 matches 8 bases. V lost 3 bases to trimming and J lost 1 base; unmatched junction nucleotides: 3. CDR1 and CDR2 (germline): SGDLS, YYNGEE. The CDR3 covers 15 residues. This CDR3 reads CASSAGGTSNQPQHF. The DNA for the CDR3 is TGTGCCAGCAGCGCAGGGGGCACGAGCAATCAGCCCCAGCATTTT. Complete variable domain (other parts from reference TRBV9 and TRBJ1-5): DSGVTQTPKHLITATGQRVTLRCSPRSGDLSVYWYQQSLDQGLQFLIQYYNGEERAKGNILERFSAQQFPDLHSELNLSSLELGDSALYFCASSAGGTSNQPQHFGDGTRLSIL.

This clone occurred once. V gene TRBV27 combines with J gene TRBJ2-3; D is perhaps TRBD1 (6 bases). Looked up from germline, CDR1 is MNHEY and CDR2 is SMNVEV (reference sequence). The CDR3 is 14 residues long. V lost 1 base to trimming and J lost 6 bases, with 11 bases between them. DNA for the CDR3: TGTGCCAGCAGTTTATTCAGGGGAGCGGATACGCAGTATTTT. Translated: CASSLFRGADTQYF.

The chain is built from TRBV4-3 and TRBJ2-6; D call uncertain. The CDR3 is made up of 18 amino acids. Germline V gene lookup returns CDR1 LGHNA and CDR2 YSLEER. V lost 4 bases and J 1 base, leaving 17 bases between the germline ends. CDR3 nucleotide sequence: TGCGCCAGCAGCCCACAGTACCAACGGCTATCTGGGGCCAACGTCCTGACTTTC. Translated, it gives CASSPQYQRLSGANVLTF.